This T cell receptor beta chain is from a study of blood T cell repertoires in COVID-19. As for the study in general: Sample material is recorded as cDNA or gDNA derived from T cells, B-cell-depleted T cells, or PBMCs.

This CDR3 spans 17 amino acids. Between the trimmed V and J ends, which lost 5 bases and 2 bases, there was a span of 20 bases. In germline, CDR1 is SGHTA, CDR2 FQGTGA. Recruitment covered about two dozen US areas and drew participants whose ages spanned roughly 18 to 90 years. Assignment of participants to cohorts was predicated upon participant-reported clinical history. As processed by the authors: Researchers report that nucleated cell counts were estimated from reference gene primer amplification. Some clones are missing from TCRdb's copy, which holds only in-frame ones; the method was immunoSEQ multiplex PCR. V, J and clone size are those of that table, while D and trimming were read from the DNA. Counted here are about 220,000 clones, roughly four fifths occurring once; the ten biggest clones make up approximately 1.3%.

V and J are TRBV7-3 and TRBJ2-3; D possibly corresponds to TRBD1 (6 bases). This receptor was identified in a woman between 40 and 50 years old with acute COVID-19. The sequenced sample was PBMCs or T cells enriched from blood (not recorded which). The CDR3 coding sequence is TGTGCCAGCAGCCACCGACAGGCCCCACCTTTCACAGATACGCAGTATTTT. Translating it yields CASSHRQAPPFTDTQYF.